This note documents a single T cell receptor delta chain sequence. The target antigen is unknown. CDR3 length equals 20 residues. Trimming cost V 3 bases and J 7 bases, with 33 bases left between them. CDR1 and CDR2 from the germline V gene are TSWWSYY and QGS. TCRdb fed the PCR reads to CATT. The sample lists fewer than 15,000 delta-chain clones, around 50% occurring once. The sample originates from a study of human gamma delta and Vdelta1 T cells. Study observations and caveats: Reportedly, Delta One T cells were polyclonal and broadly targeted acute myeloid leukemia.

V and J are TRDV1 and TRDJ1; D perhaps matches TRDD2 (5 bases). The source of this sequence is a human donor in good health. Sequenced: Vdelta1 gamma-delta T cells from blood grown in culture (DOT cells). The CDR3 here is CALGESPTSHPAGPPGKLIF. CDR3 bases: TGTGCTCTTGGGGAGTCTCCCACTTCCCACCCCGCGGGACCACCCGGTAAACTCATCTTT.